Following are 14 T cell receptor beta chains from one sample sequenced in a study of blood T cell repertoires in COVID-19. Sequenced by immunoSEQ multiplex PCR; TCRdb stores in-frame clones only, minus some. The repertoire has 85,000 to 110,000 clones, roughly nine tenths of them found once; the top ten carry 3% to 3.5%. Sample: peripheral blood. These receptors originate from a man between 45 and 60 years old in a cohort sampled during active COVID-19.

This clone was seen a handful of times. The chain couples TRBV14 to TRBJ2-1, with D perhaps matching TRBD2 (5 bases). Trimming took off 0 bases at V and 5 bases at J, with 8 bases between the two ends. Germline loops: CDR1 SGHDN, CDR2 FVKESK. The CDR3 covers 14 residues. The CDR3, as DNA: TGTGCCAGCAGCCAAGAACGGCGGGACAATGAGCAGTTCTTC. It specifies CASSQERRDNEQFF.

The chain couples TRBV4-2 to TRBJ2-1; TRBD2 matches at 10 bases. The trim removed 5 bases at V and 9 bases at J, leaving 13 bases unmatched. The CDR3 contains 16 residues. Germline CDR1 LGHNA, CDR2 YNFKEQ. The CDR3 is CASSTTSGGVSGEQFF. CDR3 sequence (DNA): TGTGCCAGCAGCACCACGAGCGGGGGGGTATCGGGTGAGCAGTTCTTC.

This rearrangement joins TRBV4-1 to TRBJ1-4; D not certain. CDR1 is MGHRA and CDR2 is YSYEKL in the germline V gene. Trimming removed 0 bases at V and 8 bases at J, with 13 bases between. The CDR3 has 15 residues. DNA of the CDR3: TGCGCCAGCAGCCAAGACTACCGCGCGGGGGAAAAACTGTTTTTT. Translating it yields CASSQDYRAGEKLFF.

V is TRBV2 and J is TRBJ1-2, with 7 bases fitting TRBD1. V lost 3 bases, J lost 4 bases, and 2 bases stayed unmatched. CDR1 is SNHLY, CDR2 FYNNEI, per germline. The CDR3 spans 13 residues. The CDR3 protein is CASSETGSYGYTF. Written as DNA, the CDR3 is TGTGCCAGCAGTGAGACAGGGTCCTATGGCTACACCTTC.

This chain joins TRBV7-3 and TRBJ1-1; unclear D gene. The CDR3 covers 16 residues. V dropped 7 bases and J dropped 2 bases, with 20 bases sitting between them. The germline gives CDR1 SGHTA, CDR2 FQGTGA. The CDR3 loop is CASTPSGNRPNTEAFF. CDR3 DNA: TGTGCCAGCACTCCTTCGGGGAACCGCCCCAACACTGAAGCTTTCTTT.

V usage is TRBV6-5 and J usage is TRBJ1-4; D unresolved. Germline CDR1 and CDR2: MNHEY and SVGAGI. The V end lost 0 bases, the J end lost 4 bases, and 6 bases lay between the germline ends. This CDR3 region has 14 residues. The CDR3 region is CASSYSKSNEKLFF. DNA of the CDR3: TGTGCCAGCAGTTACTCGAAGAGTAATGAAAAACTGTTTTTT.

This clone was observed once. This chain connects TRBV15 to TRBJ1-2, with TRBD1 identical over 7 bases. The CDR3 contains 12 residues. Germline CDR1 and CDR2: LNHNV and YYDKDF (reference sequence). V trimming: 8 bases; J trimming: 7 bases; junction bases outside the gene matches: 7. The CDR3 reads CATGQARGGYTF. CDR3 in DNA: TGTGCCACCGGACAGGCCCGAGGTGGCTACACCTTC.

The genes are TRBV29-1 and TRBJ2-5; D remains unclear. Germline lookup yields CDR1 SQVTM and CDR2 ANQGSEA. Trimming pared 4 bases from V and 4 bases from J, leaving 10 bases between. The CDR3 totals 12 residues. Here the CDR3 DNA reads TGCAGCGTTGCTAGTAGAGGAGAGACCCAGTACTTC. Protein sequence: CSVASRGETQYF.

This chain joins TRBV5-6 and TRBJ2-2; 9 bases match TRBD2. Looked up from germline, CDR1 is SGHDT and CDR2 is YYEEEE. With 4 bases clipped from V and 4 bases from J, the junction kept 14 bases outside the gene matches. The CDR3 has 18 amino acids. CDR3 nucleotides: TGTGCCAGCAGCCGGGGGCTAGCGGGGCCCCGAACCACCGGGGAGCTGTTTTTT. It translates to CASSRGLAGPRTTGELFF.

V gene TRBV28 combines with J gene TRBJ1-5; 8 nucleotides agree with TRBD1. CDR1 MDHEN and CDR2 SYDVKM come from the germline V gene. This CDR3 is 16 amino acids long. The V segment lost 5 bases and the J segment 8 bases; nucleotides outside the gene matches: 14. Here the CDR3 DNA reads TGTGCCAGCAGTGCCCACTTAGCAGGGGGCTTGGAGCCCCAGCATTTT. Its protein is CASSAHLAGGLEPQHF.

The rearrangement uses TRBV14 and TRBJ2-1; 9 nucleotides agree with TRBD1. Germline V CDR1 and CDR2: SGHDN, FVKESK. V trimming: 2 bases; J trimming: 8 bases; junction bases outside the gene matches: 10. CDR3 length: 16 amino acids. CDR3 sequence reads: CASSQRGTGKKHEQFF. The CDR3 DNA follows: TGTGCCAGCAGCCAAAGAGGGACAGGGAAAAAGCATGAGCAGTTCTTC.

The chain recombines TRBV5-1 with TRBJ1-2; the match to TRBD1 covers 7 bases. Germline CDR1 is SGHRS and CDR2 is YFSETQ. The CDR3 runs to 14 residues. V shed 4 bases and J 3 bases; nucleotides not matched to a gene: 6. The CDR3 reads CASSPGTDDYGYTF. CDR3 DNA: TGCGCCAGCAGCCCCGGGACAGATGACTATGGCTACACCTTC.

This clone was seen a single time. This rearrangement joins TRBV5-1 to TRBJ1-4; 8 nucleotides align to TRBD1. The CDR3 spans 14 residues. Trimming took 4 bases from V and 3 from J; bases not matched to a gene: 2. CDR1 and CDR2 (germline): SGHRS, YFSETQ. Written as DNA, the CDR3 is TGCGCCAGCAGCCTACAGGGGGCTAATGAAAAACTGTTTTTT. Translated, it gives CASSLQGANEKLFF.

In regard to this clone: The same CDR3 arises from other DNA sequences in this sample as well. The chain links TRBV6-1 to TRBJ1-5, with no clear D. Germline V lookup: CDR1 MNHNS, CDR2 SASEGT. Trimming removed 0 bases at V and 2 bases at J, with 8 bases between. CDR3 length: 15 residues. The CDR3 region is CASSEAGGGNQPQHF. As DNA, the CDR3 is TGTGCCAGCAGTGAAGCAGGCGGGGGCAATCAGCCCCAGCATTTT.